These 16 T cell receptor beta chains share one sample of origin, sequenced in a study of CD8 T cells in ankylosing spondylitis. Each CDR3 protein is one row after TCRdb ran MiXCR on the 5' RACE reads. The sample includes 500,000 to 550,000 distinct CDR3 sequences, about 12% of them seen just once. No antigen is known for these receptors. General observations from the study: Blood from ankylosing spondylitis patients appeared to carry a characteristic roughly 8-variant TCR beta motif.

The sample comprised blood, either unsorted or a sorted T cell fraction (not recorded which). These receptors all come from a male donor with ankylosing spondylitis.

This clonotype was detected a few times. This sequence joins TRBV24-1 and TRBJ2-1; 12 bases align to TRBD2. V trimming: 9 bases; J trimming: 7 bases; junction bases outside the gene matches: 9. CDR1 and CDR2 (germline): KGHDR, SFDVKD. CDR3 length: 15 residues. CDR3 sequence reads: CATAASGRVENEQFF. In nucleotides, the CDR3 is TGTGCCACCGCGGCTAGCGGGAGGGTGGAGAATGAGCAGTTCTTC.

This clonotype was observed a handful of times. This sequence joins TRBV29-1 and TRBJ2-4; 7 positions agree with TRBD2. Trimming at V came to 1 base and at J to 0 bases, leaving 9 bases not matched to a gene. CDR1 and CDR2 from the germline V gene are SQVTM and ANQGSEA. CDR3 length: 17 residues. DNA of the CDR3: TGCAGCGTTGAAGCATGGGGGGGTCTCCTAGCCAAAAACATTCAGTACTTC. It is translated as CSVEAWGGLLAKNIQYF.

The chain has TRBV5-5 and TRBJ2-5; D is undetermined. The CDR3 has 15 amino acids. The germline V gene encodes CDR1 SGHKS and CDR2 YYEKEE (reference sequence). V dropped 1 base and J dropped 4 bases, with 14 bases sitting between them. The CDR3 DNA reads as TGTGCCAGCAGCTTGACGCTAGTAGTCAGAGAGACCCAGTACTTC. Residues: CASSLTLVVRETQYF.

The J gene is TRBJ2-1, the V gene TRBV20-1, with TRBD1 identical over 7 bases. Per germline, CDR1 DFQATT and CDR2 SNEGSKA (reference sequence). Trimming took 1 base from V and 2 from J; bases not matched to a gene: 5. This CDR3 contains 15 residues. The chain's CDR3 is CSARVPGQPYNEQFF. The CDR3 bases are TGCAGTGCTAGAGTCCCGGGACAGCCCTACAATGAGCAGTTCTTC.

This rearrangement joins TRBV20-1 to TRBJ2-7; no firm D call. This CDR3 comprises 15 residues. The germline V gene has CDR1 DFQATT and CDR2 SNEGSKA (reference sequence). V lost 6 bases and J lost 2, with 20 bases in between. This CDR3 is CSAISAAKGTYEQYF. In DNA, the CDR3 is TGCAGTGCGATCTCGGCGGCCAAGGGAACCTACGAGCAGTACTTC.

This clonotype was seen only a few times. The rearrangement joins TRBV11-3 to TRBJ2-2; no definite D call. The CDR3 has 14 residues. Trimming pared 4 bases from V and 6 bases from J, leaving 12 bases between. Germline V lookup: CDR1 SGHNT, CDR2 YENEEA. The CDR3 region is CASSSNVVPGELFF. CDR3 nucleotides: TGTGCCAGCAGCTCCAATGTGGTCCCCGGGGAGCTGTTTTTT. The complete variable domain, with remaining parts taken from reference TRBV11-3 and TRBJ2-2, reads EAGVVQSPRYKIIEKKQPVAFWCNPISGHNTLYWYLQNLGQGPELLIRYENEEAVDDSQLPKDRFSAERLKGVDSTLKIQPAELGDSAVYLCASSSNVVPGELFFGEGSRLTVL.

This clonotype was observed a handful of times. The CDR3 DNA reads as TGCAGTGCTCCCCCTTCTAGCGGAGGGACCCAGTACTTC. It yields the protein CSAPPSSGGTQYF. This rearrangement joins TRBV20-1 to TRBJ2-5; 7 bases line up with TRBD2. The CDR3 is 13 residues long. In germline, CDR1 is DFQATT, CDR2 SNEGSKA (reference sequence). Unmatched junction bases numbered 10, after V lost 5 bases and J lost 7 bases.

This clonotype was detected a few times. The genes are TRBV3-1 and TRBJ1-4; D is perhaps TRBD1 (5 bases). CDR3 length: 13 amino acids. Trimming cost V 4 bases and J 8 bases, with 11 bases left between them. In germline, CDR1 is LGHDT, CDR2 YNNKEL (reference sequence). CDR3 in DNA: TGTGCCAGCAGCCCGGGACCAGGGGAAAAACTGTTTTTT. It specifies CASSPGPGEKLFF. Full variable domain (remainder filled in from reference TRBV3-1 and TRBJ1-4): DTAVSQTPKYLVTQMGNDKSIKCEQNLGHDTMYWYKQDSKKFLKIMFSYNNKELIINETVPNRFSPKSPDKAHLNLHINSLELGDSAVYFCASSPGPGEKLFFGSGTQLSVL.

V is TRBV7-7 and J is TRBJ2-7; 11 bases line up with TRBD1. J was trimmed by 6 bases and V by 4 bases; bases with no gene match: 2. The CDR3 spans 13 residues. CDR1 and CDR2 from the germline V gene are SSHAT and FNYEAQ (reference sequence). The CDR3 sequence is CASSSGTGGEQYF. The CDR3 DNA reads TGTGCCAGCAGCTCGGGGACAGGGGGCGAGCAGTACTTC.

This clonotype has only a few counts. The chain combines TRBV12-3 or TRBV12-4 with TRBJ2-1; D is ambiguous. With 6 bases removed from V and 5 bases from J, the gap between germline ends came to 11 bases. The length of the CDR3 is 13 residues. In DNA, the CDR3 is TGTGCCAGCAGCCAGTTCCGGGACAATGAGCAGTTCTTC. Amino acid sequence: CASSQFRDNEQFF.

The V gene is TRBV20-1, the J gene TRBJ1-1, with 9 positions matching TRBD1. CDR1 and CDR2 from the germline V gene are DFQATT and SNEGSKA (reference sequence). This CDR3 spans 17 amino acids. The V segment lost 3 bases and the J segment 4 bases; nucleotides outside the gene matches: 15. The CDR3 region is CSASGWGRQGGGTEAFF. In DNA form, the CDR3 reads TGCAGTGCTAGTGGTTGGGGTCGACAGGGGGGAGGCACTGAAGCTTTCTTT.

The V gene is TRBV6-1, the J gene TRBJ2-7; 9 positions match TRBD2. CDR1 is MNHNS, CDR2 SASEGT, per germline. V gave up 2 bases and J gave up 4 bases; unmatched junction bases: 9. CDR3 length: 16 amino acids. CDR3 protein: CASSETLAGAIYEQYF. The CDR3 nucleotides read TGTGCCAGCAGTGAAACCTTAGCGGGAGCCATTTACGAGCAGTACTTC.

This clonotype came up many times. The chain employs TRBV5-1 and TRBJ2-1, with 7 bases that match TRBD2. J lost 6 bases, V lost 4 bases, and 4 bases had no gene match. This CDR3 has 13 amino acids. Germline V gene lookup returns CDR1 SGHRS and CDR2 YFSETQ. The CDR3 coding sequence is TGCGCCAGCAGCCCGGGCGGGAGCAATGAGCAGTTCTTC. Translated, it gives CASSPGGSNEQFF.

This clonotype was detected only a few times. The CDR3 protein is CASSLSGGGEKLFF. Here the CDR3 DNA reads TGCGCCAGCAGCTTGTCGGGTGGAGGTGAAAAACTGTTTTTT. The chain uses TRBV5-1 and TRBJ1-4; D gene uncertain. The ends were cut back, 1 base at V and 7 bases at J, with 11 bases in the middle. The CDR3 totals 14 residues. CDR1 is SGHRS, CDR2 YFSETQ, per germline.

This chain connects TRBV7-8 to TRBJ2-5, with 7 bases identical to TRBD1. The CDR3 has 16 residues. Germline CDR1 reads SGHVS; CDR2 reads FQNEAQ. V shed 7 bases, J shed 2 bases, and the junction held 13 bases outside the gene matches. The CDR3 DNA sequence: TGTGCCAGCATTCGAGGGGCAGGGGGTTTTCAAGAGACCCAGTACTTC. It codes for CASIRGAGGFQETQYF.

This clonotype was detected many times. This chain links TRBV4-1 with TRBJ2-5; TRBD2 aligns across 10 bases. Trimming removed 5 bases from V and 0 bases from J; junction bases left unmatched: 3. CDR3 size: 15 residues. Germline CDR1 MGHRA, CDR2 YSYEKL. CDR3 region: CASSLLAGDQETQYF. In nucleotides, the CDR3 is TGCGCCAGCAGCTTGCTAGCGGGGGACCAAGAGACCCAGTACTTC.